A single sample is the source of the 19 T cell receptor beta chains below, sequenced in a study of cytomegalovirus exposure and HLA in healthy donors. The PCR made use of 60 Vbeta and 13 Jbeta primers. Using immunoSEQ multiplex PCR, the repertoire was profiled, and TCRdb retains in-frame clones only, with some absent. The sample holds under 60,000 clones, about 80% seen once. Sequencing was carried out using PBMCs. These receptors were taken from a woman aged 40 to 55 in good health and CMV-seropositive.

The chain is built from TRBV11-3 and TRBJ2-1, with D perhaps TRBD2 (6 bases). V was trimmed by 0 bases and J by 4 bases, leaving 7 bases between them. CDR3 length equals 14 residues. Germline CDR1 reads SGHNT; CDR2 reads YENEEA. CDR3 loop: CASSLDGGYNEQFF. The DNA of the CDR3 is TGTGCCAGCAGCTTAGACGGGGGTTACAATGAGCAGTTCTTC.

This clone was seen once. This chain connects TRBV10-2 to TRBJ2-3; 11 nucleotides agree with TRBD2. The CDR3 loop spans 19 amino acids. Germline trimming cut 0 bases from V and 0 bases from J; bases unmatched to any gene: 8. CDR1 is WSHSY, CDR2 SAAADI, per germline. The DNA for the CDR3 is TGCGCCAGCAGTGAGTCATACGCTAGCGGGGGGCCTAGCACAGATACGCAGTATTTT. Translated: CASSESYASGGPSTDTQYF.

V usage is TRBV9 and J usage is TRBJ2-5; 11 positions agree with TRBD2. This CDR3 contains 16 residues. Germline lookup yields CDR1 SGDLS and CDR2 YYNGEE. After removal of 1 base from V and 5 bases from J, the junction contained 7 bases not matched to a gene. This CDR3 is CASSVIPSGGYETQYF. CDR3 in DNA: TGTGCCAGCAGCGTAATCCCTAGCGGGGGGTATGAGACCCAGTACTTC.

This clone is a singleton in its sample. The chain's CDR3 is CASSLARGGTGGYEQYF. CDR3 nucleotide sequence: TGTGCCAGCAGCTTAGCGCGGGGTGGGACAGGGGGCTACGAGCAGTACTTC. The rearrangement uses TRBV7-9 and TRBJ2-7, with 11 bases aligning to TRBD1. CDR3 size: 17 residues. J lost 3 bases, V lost 0 bases, and 7 bases had no gene match. Germline V CDR1 and CDR2: SEHNR, FQNEAQ (reference sequence).

V usage is TRBV6-6 and J usage is TRBJ1-6; D uncertain. Germline CDR1 and CDR2: MNHNY and SVGAGI (reference sequence). Trimming removed 6 bases from V and 6 bases from J, with 15 bases in between. The CDR3 consists of 15 residues. CDR3 nucleotides: TGTGCCAGCAGCGGGAGGGAGGGAGCTAATTCACCCCTCCACTTT. Its protein is CASSGREGANSPLHF.

Only one count was recorded for this clone. The V gene is TRBV6-1, the J gene TRBJ2-7; D may be TRBD1 (5 bases). The CDR3 has 13 amino acids. V was trimmed by 6 bases and J by 1 base, leaving 10 bases between them. The germline V gene encodes CDR1 MNHNS and CDR2 SASEGT. The DNA of the CDR3 is TGTGCCAGCAGCAGGGAAACATCCTACGAGCAGTACTTC. This translates into CASSRETSYEQYF.

V and J are TRBV7-2 and TRBJ2-3; 7 nucleotides agree with TRBD1. The CDR3 is 16 residues long. The germline gives CDR1 SGHTA, CDR2 FQGNSA. V lost 5 bases, J lost 3 bases, and 11 bases stayed unmatched. The CDR3 reads CASSGQTGIGTDTQYF. CDR3 in DNA: TGTGCCAGCAGCGGACAGACAGGGATAGGGACAGATACGCAGTATTTT.

The chain has TRBV19 and TRBJ1-5, with 10 bases that match TRBD1. Germline trimming cut 6 bases from V and 7 bases from J; bases unmatched to any gene: 12. CDR3 length: 16 residues. Germline-derived CDR1 and CDR2 are LNHDA and SQIVND (reference sequence). CDR3 coding DNA: TGTGCCAGTAGCGCAGGGGACAGGGGACCAGTGCAGCCCCAGCATTTT. Translated, it gives CASSAGDRGPVQPQHF.

The rearrangement joins TRBV7-9 to TRBJ2-5; 10 nucleotides match TRBD2. The J call may be in error: the DNA end matches TRBJ2-7 better. Germline CDR1 reads SEHNR; CDR2 reads FQNEAQ (reference sequence). CDR3 length equals 14 residues. Here the CDR3 reads CASSPAGGAYEQYF. DNA for the CDR3: TGTGCCAGCAGCCCAGCGGGGGGGGCCTACGAGCAGTACTTC.

This chain joins TRBV7-6 and TRBJ2-1; 9 bases line up with TRBD1. From germline, CDR1 is SGHVS and CDR2 FNYEAQ. CDR3 size: 14 residues. V dropped 5 bases and J dropped 6; count of bases not matched to a gene: 5. Written as DNA, the CDR3 is TGTGCCAGCAGCCCCGGGACAGGGTCCAATGAGCAGTTCTTC. It codes for CASSPGTGSNEQFF.

V is TRBV27 and J is TRBJ2-7; the D gene is possibly TRBD2 (5 bases). Deletions cut 2 bases from V and 6 bases from J, with 8 bases between. This CDR3 is 12 amino acids long. Germline V gives CDR1 MNHEY, CDR2 SMNVEV (reference sequence). The CDR3 DNA sequence: TGTGCCAGCAGTTTAGTAGGAGGCGAGCAGTACTTC. Translated: CASSLVGGEQYF.

The chain has TRBV7-9 and TRBJ2-4; D perhaps matches TRBD2 (6 bases). The CDR3 extends over 19 amino acids. Germline V gives CDR1 SEHNR, CDR2 FQNEAQ (reference sequence). The ends were cut back, 5 bases at V and 0 bases at J, with 23 bases in the middle. CDR3 nucleotide sequence: TGTGCCAGCAGCCAACAATACCAAACTAGCAGCCTAGCCAAAAACATTCAGTACTTC. As protein: CASSQQYQTSSLAKNIQYF.

This clone was seen a few times. This sequence joins TRBV7-2 and TRBJ1-6; TRBD1 matches 8 bases. Germline loops: CDR1 SGHTA, CDR2 FQGNSA. The ends lost 2 bases at V and 7 bases at J; junction bases unmatched: 7. There are 16 residues in the CDR3. CDR3 loop: CASSLRAGGANSPLHF. CDR3 DNA: TGTGCCAGCAGCTTAAGGGCAGGGGGCGCGAATTCACCCCTCCACTTT.

This clone showed up just a few times. This chain connects TRBV27 to TRBJ2-6, with D perhaps matching TRBD2 (6 bases). Between the trimmed V and J ends, which lost 5 bases and 0 bases, there was a span of 11 bases. The CDR3 consists of 16 residues. Germline lookup yields CDR1 MNHEY and CDR2 SMNVEV (reference sequence). For the CDR3, the DNA is TGTGCCAGCAGTCGGCGGGGCAACTCTGGGGCCAACGTCCTGACTTTC. Protein: CASSRRGNSGANVLTF.

This clone was counted between two and nine times. V is TRBV14 and J is TRBJ2-2; D gene ambiguous. The V gene's germline CDR1 is SGHDN and CDR2 FVKESK. There are 13 residues in the CDR3. V lost 1 base and J lost 4, with 4 bases in between. The DNA for the CDR3 is TGTGCCAGCAGCCAAGGGCTCACCGGGGAGCTGTTTTTT. This sequence encodes CASSQGLTGELFF.

J is TRBJ1-1 and V is TRBV6-6, with 7 bases matching TRBD1. Trimming at V came to 11 bases and at J to 0 bases, leaving 9 bases not matched to a gene. The CDR3 has 14 residues. CDR1 and CDR2 (germline): MNHNY, SVGAGI (reference sequence). CDR3 sequence: CASYLTGLNTEAFF. CDR3 sequence (DNA): TGTGCCTCCTACCTGACAGGGTTGAACACTGAAGCTTTCTTT.

The chain recombines TRBV25-1 with TRBJ1-4; D remains ambiguous. CDR1 is MGHDK, CDR2 SYGVNS, per germline. The CDR3 length is 15 residues. Trimming removed 3 bases from V and 6 bases from J, with 14 bases in between. In DNA, the CDR3 is TGTGCCAGCAGTGAGATTACAATTTCTTATGAAAAACTGTTTTTT. It codes for CASSEITISYEKLFF.

The genes are TRBV11-2 and TRBJ2-1; a possible D gene is TRBD2 (5 bases). The V and J ends lost 5 bases and 8 bases respectively, with 19 bases between them. There are 15 residues in the CDR3. The germline CDR1 and CDR2 sequences are SGHAT and FQNNGV. The CDR3 coding sequence is TGTGCCAGCAGCCCTCTAAGCGGTCCTCGTGATGAGCAGTTCTTC. This codes for CASSPLSGPRDEQFF.

The chain couples TRBV6-5 to TRBJ2-7; D might be TRBD1 (5 bases). The V gene lost 10 bases and the J gene lost 0 bases, with 16 bases spanning the gap. This CDR3 spans 14 amino acids. Germline CDR1 MNHEY, CDR2 SVGAGI. The CDR3 coding sequence is TGTGCCACCTCACATGGGGCAAGCTCCTACGAGCAGTACTTC. This gives the protein CATSHGASSYEQYF.